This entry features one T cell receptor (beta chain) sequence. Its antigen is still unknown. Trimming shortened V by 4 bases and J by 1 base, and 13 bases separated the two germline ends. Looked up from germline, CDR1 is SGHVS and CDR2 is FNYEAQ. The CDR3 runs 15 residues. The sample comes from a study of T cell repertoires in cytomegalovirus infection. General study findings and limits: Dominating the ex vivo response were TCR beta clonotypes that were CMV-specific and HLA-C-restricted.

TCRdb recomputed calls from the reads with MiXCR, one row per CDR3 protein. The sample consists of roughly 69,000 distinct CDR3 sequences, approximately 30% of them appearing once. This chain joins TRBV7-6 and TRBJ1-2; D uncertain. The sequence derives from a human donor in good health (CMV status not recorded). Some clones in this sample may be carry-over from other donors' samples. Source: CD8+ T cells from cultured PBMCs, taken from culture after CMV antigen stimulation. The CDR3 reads CASSSAWGVNYGYTF. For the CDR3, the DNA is TGTGCCAGCAGCTCGGCCTGGGGAGTTAACTATGGCTACACCTTC.